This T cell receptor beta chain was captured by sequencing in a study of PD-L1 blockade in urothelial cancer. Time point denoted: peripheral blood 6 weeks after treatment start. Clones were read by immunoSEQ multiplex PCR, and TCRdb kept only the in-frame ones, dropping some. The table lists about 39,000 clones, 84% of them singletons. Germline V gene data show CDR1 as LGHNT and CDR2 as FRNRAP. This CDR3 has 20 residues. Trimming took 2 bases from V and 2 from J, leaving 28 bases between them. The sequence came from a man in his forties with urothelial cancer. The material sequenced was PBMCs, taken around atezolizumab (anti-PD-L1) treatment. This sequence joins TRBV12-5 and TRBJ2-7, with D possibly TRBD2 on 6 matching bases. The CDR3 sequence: CASGLHRDSKTRGPTYEQYF. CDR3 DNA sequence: TGTGCTAGTGGTTTGCATCGGGACTCGAAAACGAGGGGTCCTACCTACGAGCAGTACTTC.